This TCR beta chain was sequenced in a study of cytomegalovirus exposure and HLA in healthy donors. The CDR3 is 17 amino acids. Study-level findings and limits: A later analysis reportedly found that, within productive TCRs, an Asian-associated ancestry cluster had fewer N-insertions than the mean observed across the roughly 730 donors.

As concerns this clone: Its antigen is not identified.

PCR was performed using 60 Vbeta and 13 Jbeta primers. Produced via immunoSEQ multiplex PCR; TCRdb's table is partial and in-frame only. The data show 120,000 to 150,000 clones, approximately 80% seen once. The sequenced material came from PBMCs. The TCR sequence derives from a boy aged 2 to 10 in good health and CMV-seronegative. V usage is TRBV7-5 and J usage is TRBJ2-5; TRBD1 is the table's D call, not checked against the DNA. TRBV7-5 is given as a pseudogene. CDR3 bases: TGTGTCAGAAGCTTAGAGTATGCAGGGATTTTGTCAGAGACCCAGTACTTC. This codes for CVRSLEYAGILSETQYF.